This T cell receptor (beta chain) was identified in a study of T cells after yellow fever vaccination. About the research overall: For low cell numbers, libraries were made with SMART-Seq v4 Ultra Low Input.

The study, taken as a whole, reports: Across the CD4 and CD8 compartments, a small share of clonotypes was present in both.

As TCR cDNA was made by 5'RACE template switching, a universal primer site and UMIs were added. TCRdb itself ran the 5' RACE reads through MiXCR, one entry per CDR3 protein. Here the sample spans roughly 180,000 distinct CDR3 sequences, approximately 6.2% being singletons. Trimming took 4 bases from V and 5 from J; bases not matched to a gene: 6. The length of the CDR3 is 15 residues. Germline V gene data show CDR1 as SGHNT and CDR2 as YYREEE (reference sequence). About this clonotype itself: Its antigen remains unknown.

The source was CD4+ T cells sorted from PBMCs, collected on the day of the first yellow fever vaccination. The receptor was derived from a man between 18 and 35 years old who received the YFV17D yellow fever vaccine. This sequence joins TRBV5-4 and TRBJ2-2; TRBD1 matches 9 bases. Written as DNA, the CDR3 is TGTGCCAGCAGCCCCGGGACAGGGATAACCGGGGAGCTGTTTTTT. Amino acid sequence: CASSPGTGITGELFF.